This T cell receptor (beta chain) was observed in a study of sequential checkpoint blockade in melanoma. Some clones are missing from TCRdb's copy, which holds only in-frame ones; the method was immunoSEQ multiplex PCR. The table shows 2,500 to 3,500 clones, with 25% to 30% occurring only once. Indicated treatment: randomized to nivolumab then ipilimumab (arm A) or the reverse (arm B). CDR1 and CDR2 (germline): SQVTM, ANQGSEA. CDR3 size: 13 residues. The V and J ends lost 0 bases and 7 bases respectively, with 13 bases between them. The V and J genes are TRBV29-1 and TRBJ2-7; perhaps TRBD1 as D (6 bases). The input for sequencing was tumor tissue (inferred from file names), taken from a patient given nivolumab and ipilimumab in sequence. The source of this sequence is a human donor with melanoma. The CDR3 is CSVEDRVRGEQYF. The CDR3 nucleotides are TGCAGCGTTGAAGATCGGGTCAGGGGAGAGCAGTACTTC.